This T cell receptor (beta chain) is from a study of T cell changes during pregnancy in multiple sclerosis. Profiling relied on immunoSEQ multiplex PCR, and the TCRdb table lists in-frame clones only, not all of them. The sample shows about 44,000 clones, 92% of them seen only once. CDR3 length: 16 residues. CDR1 is SGHNT and CDR2 is YYREEE in the germline V gene (reference sequence). The V and J ends lost 4 bases and 2 bases respectively, with 15 bases between them. The V gene is TRBV5-4, the J gene TRBJ2-2; TRBD1 might be the D (5 bases). The sequencing here drew on CD4+ T cells from peripheral blood mononuclear cells, taken in the first trimester of pregnancy. The TCR sequence derives from a female donor with multiple sclerosis, enrolled in a pregnancy study. CDR3: CASSVGADANTGELFF. The CDR3 nucleotides are TGTGCCAGCAGCGTTGGGGCGGATGCTAACACCGGGGAGCTGTTTTTT.